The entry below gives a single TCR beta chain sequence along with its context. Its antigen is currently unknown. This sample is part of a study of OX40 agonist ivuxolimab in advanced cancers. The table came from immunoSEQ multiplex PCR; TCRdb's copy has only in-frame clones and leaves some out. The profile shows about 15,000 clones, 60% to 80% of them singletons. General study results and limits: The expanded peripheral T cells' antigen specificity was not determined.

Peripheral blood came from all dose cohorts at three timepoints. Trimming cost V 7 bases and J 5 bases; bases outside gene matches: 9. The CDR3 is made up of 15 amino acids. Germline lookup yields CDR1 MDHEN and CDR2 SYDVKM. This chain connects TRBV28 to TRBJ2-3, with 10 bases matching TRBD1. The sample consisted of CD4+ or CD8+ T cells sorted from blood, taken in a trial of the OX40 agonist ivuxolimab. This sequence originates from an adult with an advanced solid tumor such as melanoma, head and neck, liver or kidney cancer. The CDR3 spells CASTLGDRGQDTQYF. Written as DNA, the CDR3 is TGTGCCAGCACCCTAGGTGACAGGGGGCAAGATACGCAGTATTTT.